These 5 T cell receptor beta chains were sequenced from one sample in a study of regulatory and conventional T cells in RAG deficiency. Genomic DNA came from blood conventional CD4+ T cells gated CD25-low CD127-high. Data came from immunoSEQ multiplex PCR; TCRdb stores just in-frame clones and leaves some out. The sample holds just over 30,000 clones; about 96% are singletons and the top ten take about 0.32%. These data were also reused for a study on regulatory T cells. From that second work: Amplification used 52 TRBV primers and 13 TRBJ primers.

The sequencing input was CD25- CD4+ T cells sorted from blood. The receptors come from a human donor in good health.

This chain joins TRBV7-2 and TRBJ2-2; 13 bases agree with TRBD2. The CDR3 loop spans 16 amino acids. Unmatched junction bases numbered 4, after V lost 3 bases and J lost 6 bases. CDR1 is SGHTA and CDR2 is FQGNSA in the germline V gene. CDR3 sequence: CASSFGTSGTPGELFF. The CDR3 bases are TGTGCCAGCAGCTTCGGGACTAGCGGGACTCCCGGGGAGCTGTTTTTT.

The chain has TRBV6-5 and TRBJ2-1, with 14 bases that match TRBD2. This CDR3 is 14 amino acids long. J gave up 15 bases and V 4 bases, and 8 bases lay outside the gene matches. The V gene's germline CDR1 is MNHEY and CDR2 SVGAGI. This CDR3 is CASSLGLAGGTLFF. The CDR3 DNA is TGTGCCAGCAGTTTAGGACTAGCGGGAGGAACTCTGTTCTTC.

The rearrangement uses TRBV2 and TRBJ1-5, with 9 bases matching TRBD1. In germline, CDR1 is SNHLY, CDR2 FYNNEI. The V gene end was trimmed by 6 bases and the J gene end by 6 bases; junction bases not matched to a gene: 9. CDR3 length: 15 amino acids. CDR3 protein: CASRPQGAAGQPQHF. CDR3 sequence (DNA): TGTGCCAGCAGACCACAGGGGGCCGCGGGTCAGCCCCAGCATTTT.

V gene TRBV6-5 combines with J gene TRBJ1-3; D not resolved. The CDR3 has 15 residues. Trimming cost V 0 bases and J 2 bases, with 8 bases left between them. Germline assignment: CDR1 MNHEY and CDR2 SVGAGI. CDR3 in DNA: TGTGCCAGCAGTTACTCCTCGGAGACTGGAAACACCATATATTTT. It codes for CASSYSSETGNTIYF.

This chain uses TRBV6-5 with TRBJ1-2; no clear D gene. This CDR3 contains 15 residues. Germline V gene data show CDR1 as MNHEY and CDR2 as SVGAGI. V lost 6 bases and J lost 8, with 22 bases in between. The CDR3 DNA reads TGTGCCAGCAGGAGGTACGGGGTGAATTCCCTAGGCTACACCTTC. It translates to CASRRYGVNSLGYTF.